The clone carrying this TCR beta chain was recorded once. Seattle patients were enrolled during active infection and followed longitudinally. The length of the CDR3 is 13 residues. Looked up from germline, CDR1 is SGHTA and CDR2 is FQGTGA. Trimming left V 5 bases short and J 4 bases short, with 8 bases between. This sample is part of a study of blood T cell repertoires in COVID-19. Study context: Samples representing acute and convalescent COVID-19 were sourced from the United States, Italy and Spain. PBMCs, B-cell-depleted T cells, or T cells provided the cDNA or gDNA that made up the material.

The authors' processing: Amplification from reference gene primers served as the basis for estimated nucleated cell counts. The repertoire was sequenced with immunoSEQ multiplex PCR; TCRdb's copy has only in-frame clones and lacks some. D and trimming were read from the DNA, whereas the V and J calls and clone size are those reported in that table. Altogether 200,000 to 250,000 clones are present, 92% being singletons, with the ten largest covering around 0.84%. V gene TRBV7-3 combines with J gene TRBJ2-2; perhaps TRBD1 as D (6 bases). Sequenced: peripheral blood. The receptor comes from a man in his 60s with COVID-19, enrolled during active disease. CDR3 DNA sequence: TGTGCCAGCAGCACGACAGGCACCGGGGAGCTGTTTTTT. Protein product: CASSTTGTGELFF.